Described below is a single T cell receptor (beta chain) sequence and its context. The antigen remains undetermined. This record belongs to a study of STAT5B mutations in CD4+ large granular lymphocyte leukemia. Points from the study as a whole: TRBV06-family usage was enriched in top patient clones (8/27) versus controls (2/35).

In the original workflow: Lowest detectable productive clonotype frequency was 2.59 x 10-5. The repertoire was sequenced with immunoSEQ multiplex PCR; TCRdb's copy has only in-frame clones and lacks some. V, J and clone size reflect that table, while D and trimming were determined from the DNA. This sample has about 32,000 clones; around 85% occur once, and the top ten carry around 4.6%. The V segment lost 0 bases and the J segment 1 base; nucleotides outside the gene matches: 7. In germline, CDR1 is SGHDT, CDR2 YYEEEE. The CDR3 is 19 amino acids. This receptor was obtained from a human donor in good health. This chain joins TRBV5-6 and TRBJ2-5; 15 bases match TRBD2. Input material: CD4+ T cells from blood buffy coats. The CDR3 DNA follows: TGTGCCAGCAGCTTGGCCTGGACTAGCGGGAGGGGGGGCCAAGAGACCCAGTACTTC. Residues: CASSLAWTSGRGGQETQYF.